These 8 T cell receptor beta chains were all obtained from the same sample, sequenced in a study of blood T cell repertoires in COVID-19. The assay was immunoSEQ multiplex PCR, and TCRdb's table has in-frame clones only and misses some. The table records over 300,000 clones, more than 70% of them present only once. Sequencing was performed on peripheral blood. The origin of the receptors is a woman aged 45-59 years with acute or convalescent COVID-19.

This chain links TRBV25-1 with TRBJ2-3, with 10 bases identical to TRBD1. With V trimmed by 2 bases and J by 0 bases, 8 bases remained unmatched. Germline V gives CDR1 MGHDK, CDR2 SYGVNS. This CDR3 spans 18 amino acids. The CDR3 region is CASSEAPGTGASTDTQYF. The CDR3 DNA reads as TGTGCCAGCAGTGAAGCTCCCGGGACAGGGGCTAGCACAGATACGCAGTATTTT.

The chain is built from TRBV5-1 and TRBJ2-7, with TRBD2 identical over 7 bases. Germline V gene sequence: CDR1 SGHRS, CDR2 YFSETQ. V lost 4 bases and J lost 0; bases outside the gene matches: 16. CDR3 length: 18 amino acids. CDR3 DNA: TGCGCCAGCAGCGGCCCCCTAATTAGCAGCGGGATCTCCTACGAGCAGTACTTC. It translates to CASSGPLISSGISYEQYF.

The V gene is TRBV5-1, the J gene TRBJ2-2; 7 nucleotides line up with TRBD1. V was pared by 4 bases and J by 0 bases, with 9 bases of the junction left unmatched. This CDR3 spans 17 amino acids. CDR1 and CDR2 (germline): SGHRS, YFSETQ. CDR3 residues: CASSRQGVRTNTGELFF. The CDR3 region has the DNA TGCGCCAGCAGCCGGCAGGGGGTCCGTACGAACACCGGGGAGCTGTTTTTT.

V usage is TRBV7-2 and J usage is TRBJ2-2; D is unresolved. This CDR3 spans 12 amino acids. Germline loops: CDR1 SGHTA, CDR2 FQGNSA. Trimming removed 7 bases from V and 7 bases from J, with 10 bases in between. The CDR3 coding sequence is TGTGCCAGCAATCAGCGCCTCGGGGAGCTGTTTTTT. Amino acid sequence: CASNQRLGELFF.

The rearrangement links TRBV2 to TRBJ2-5; possible D gene TRBD2, 6 bases. Germline lookup yields CDR1 SNHLY and CDR2 FYNNEI. This CDR3 spans 17 amino acids. Trimming shortened V by 0 bases and J by 2 bases, and 16 bases separated the two germline ends. The CDR3 here is CASSEAWGVSMQETQYF. For the CDR3, the DNA is TGTGCCAGCAGTGAAGCGTGGGGGGTCAGCATGCAAGAGACCCAGTACTTC.

This chain links TRBV7-3 with TRBJ1-2, with D possibly matching TRBD1 (5 bases). The CDR3 extends over 14 amino acids. V shed 5 bases and J shed 4 bases, with 14 bases lying between them. In germline, CDR1 is SGHTA, CDR2 FQGTGA. This chain's CDR3 is CASSPQVRGYGYTF. CDR3 DNA sequence: TGTGCCAGCAGCCCACAGGTTAGAGGCTATGGCTACACCTTC.

The chain couples TRBV6-5 to TRBJ1-5, with TRBD1 identical over 8 bases. CDR3 length: 14 amino acids. J gave up 7 bases and V 4 bases, and 6 bases lay outside the gene matches. Germline CDR1 reads MNHEY; CDR2 reads SVGAGI. The CDR3 here is CASSLTGGGQPQHF. DNA of the CDR3: TGTGCCAGCAGTTTAACAGGGGGGGGGCAGCCCCAGCATTTT.

The chain carries TRBV11-2 and TRBJ2-1; D unclear. This CDR3 is 13 amino acids long. CDR1 SGHAT and CDR2 FQNNGV come from the germline V gene. The V and J ends lost 5 bases and 6 bases respectively, with 11 bases between them. Here the CDR3 reads CASSPLTTNEQFF. Here the CDR3 DNA reads TGTGCCAGCAGCCCTCTCACTACCAATGAGCAGTTCTTC.